What follows are 7 T cell receptor beta chains derived from one specimen sequenced in a study of T cell responses to AZD1222 COVID-19 vaccine. Assay used: immunoSEQ multiplex PCR; TCRdb lists only in-frame clones, some missing. The table includes roughly 55,000 clones, about 85% detected once. The specimen comprised peripheral blood, sampled on day 0 of AZD1222 vaccination. These receptor sequences come from an adult in good health.

This clone was recorded only once. The chain combines TRBV21-1 with TRBJ1-5. TRBV21-1 is shown as a pseudogene. The CDR3 loop spans 15 amino acids. DNA of the CDR3: TGTGCCAGCAGCAAAGGAGATAATAGCAATCAGCCCCAGCATTTT. Amino acid sequence: CASSKGDNSNQPQHF.

The chain has TRBV5-1 and TRBJ1-4, with 9 bases aligning to TRBD1. The CDR3 has 15 amino acids. From germline, CDR1 is SGHRS and CDR2 YFSETQ. Trimming cost V 4 bases and J 4 bases; bases outside gene matches: 5. CDR3 sequence (DNA): TGCGCCAGCAGCCCACAGGGGGCTGTTAATGAAAAACTGTTTTTT. Its protein is CASSPQGAVNEKLFF.

Only a few counts were recorded for this clone. The chain recombines TRBV3-1 (or the pseudogene TRBV3-2) with TRBJ1-6; 7 positions agree with TRBD1. V was pared by 0 bases and J by 10 bases, with 15 bases of the junction left unmatched. CDR1 and CDR2 from the germline V gene are LGHDT and YNNKEL (reference sequence). The CDR3 runs 18 residues. The CDR3 loop is CASSQDLRQGGLNSPLHF. The CDR3 DNA follows: TGTGCCAGCAGCCAAGATCTCAGGCAGGGGGGTTTGAACTCACCCCTCCACTTT.

This rearrangement joins TRBV7-2 to TRBJ1-3; the D gene is possibly TRBD1 (6 bases). V was clipped by 1 base and J by 2 bases, with 18 bases between them. The CDR3 extends over 18 amino acids. The germline V gene has CDR1 SGHTA and CDR2 FQGNSA. The CDR3 region has the DNA TGTGCCAGCAGCTTAGAGGCGGTGGCAGGGGTCGCTGGAAACACCATATATTTT. Protein sequence: CASSLEAVAGVAGNTIYF.

The chain uses TRBV3-1 (or the pseudogene TRBV3-2) and TRBJ2-1; weak D call: TRBD1 (6 bases). The V gene lost 2 bases and the J gene lost 5 bases, with 10 bases spanning the gap. The CDR3 runs 14 residues. Per the germline V gene, CDR1 is LGHDT and CDR2 is YNNKEL (reference sequence). The CDR3 sequence: CASSQWGQDNEQFF. CDR3 DNA sequence: TGTGCCAGCAGCCAATGGGGGCAGGACAATGAGCAGTTCTTC.

The CDR3: CASRSGNTIYF. DNA for the CDR3: TGCGCCAGCCGCTCTGGAAACACCATATATTTT. The rearrangement uses TRBV10-2 and TRBJ1-3; D gene unclear. Trimming left V 8 bases short and J 0 bases short, with 2 bases between. The germline gives CDR1 WSHSY, CDR2 SAAADI. The CDR3 is 11 residues long.

The gene calls are TRBV21-1 and TRBJ1-2; the table assigns TRBD1, which was not confirmed against the DNA. TRBV21-1 is marked as a pseudogene. This CDR3 contains 21 residues. The CDR3 DNA reads as TGTGCCAGCAGCAAAGCTGGGACAGTTAGACTCCTGCCTCCACCTGACTATGGCTACACCTTC. Protein sequence: CASSKAGTVRLLPPPDYGYTF.